A single sample gave rise to the 13 T cell receptor beta chains below, sequenced in a study of blood T cell repertoires in COVID-19. Only in-frame clones appear in the TCRdb table, and some are missing; sequencing was by immunoSEQ multiplex PCR. In the table there are some 150,000 clones, 85% to 90% of which are singletons. The specimen sequenced was peripheral blood. These receptors originate from a woman in her thirties or forties with acute or convalescent COVID-19.

The chain joins TRBV9 to TRBJ1-4; D ambiguous. The CDR3 contains 14 residues. Trimming removed 3 bases from V and 7 bases from J, with 13 bases in between. The germline V gene has CDR1 SGDLS and CDR2 YYNGEE. The CDR3 protein is CASSERTSSEKLFF. CDR3 nucleotide sequence: TGTGCCAGCAGCGAGCGGACGTCGAGTGAAAAACTGTTTTTT.

The rearrangement uses TRBV2 and TRBJ2-3; 7 nucleotides line up with TRBD1. CDR1 SNHLY and CDR2 FYNNEI come from the germline V gene. The CDR3 sequence is 13 residues long. After removal of 8 bases from V and 2 bases from J, the junction contained 4 bases not matched to a gene. The CDR3 reads CASGQDYTDTQYF. The CDR3 nucleotides read TGTGCCAGCGGACAGGATTACACAGATACGCAGTATTTT.

V usage is TRBV30 and J usage is TRBJ2-3, with 11 bases matching TRBD2. Germline V gene data show CDR1 as GTSNPN and CDR2 as SVGIG (reference sequence). This CDR3 is 15 amino acids long. The trim removed 0 bases at V and 4 bases at J, leaving 3 bases unmatched. Written as DNA, the CDR3 is TGTGCCTGGAGTGTACTAGCGGGAGAACCAGATACGCAGTATTTT. This translates into CAWSVLAGEPDTQYF.

The chain uses TRBV2 and TRBJ1-6; 7 bases are a match to TRBD1. From germline, CDR1 is SNHLY and CDR2 FYNNEI. J gave up 8 bases and V 1 base, and 2 bases lay outside the gene matches. This CDR3 contains 14 residues. The CDR3 region has the DNA TGTGCCAGCAGTGAAGACAGGGGCTATTCACCCCTCCACTTT. Its protein is CASSEDRGYSPLHF.

V gene TRBV7-8 combines with J gene TRBJ1-1; no definite D call. V lost 3 bases and J 3 bases, leaving 11 bases between the germline ends. The CDR3 has 14 residues. Germline V gene lookup returns CDR1 SGHVS and CDR2 FQNEAQ. CDR3 protein: CASSLRVRDTEAFF. The CDR3 region has the DNA TGTGCCAGCAGCTTGAGGGTGCGAGACACTGAAGCTTTCTTT.

The CDR3 coding sequence is TGTGCTAGTGGCATGGACAGGAGTCTTCAGCCCCAGCATTTT. Protein product: CASGMDRSLQPQHF. This sequence joins TRBV12-5 and TRBJ1-5, with 7 bases matching TRBD1. The CDR3 is 14 residues long. The V segment lost 6 bases and the J segment 6 bases; nucleotides outside the gene matches: 8. Germline V CDR1 and CDR2: LGHNT, FRNRAP.

The chain joins TRBV11-3 to TRBJ1-1; the match to TRBD1 covers 8 bases. Germline V gene lookup returns CDR1 SGHNT and CDR2 YENEEA. The CDR3 totals 14 residues. Germline trimming cut 5 bases from V and 5 bases from J; bases unmatched to any gene: 7. The CDR3 is CASSTHRGGTEAFF. The CDR3 region has the DNA TGTGCCAGCAGCACTCACAGGGGGGGGACTGAAGCTTTCTTT.

In its sample, this clone was seen once. The V and J genes are TRBV11-2 and TRBJ2-3, with 11 bases aligning to TRBD2. The germline V gene has CDR1 SGHAT and CDR2 FQNNGV. The CDR3 runs 18 residues. The V and J ends lost 3 bases and 2 bases, in that order; junction bases with no gene match: 10. The CDR3 region is CASSFEYSGGAPTDTQYF. As DNA, the CDR3 is TGTGCCAGCAGCTTTGAATATAGCGGGGGGGCCCCCACAGATACGCAGTATTTT.

The chain recombines TRBV27 with TRBJ2-2, with D possibly TRBD1 on 7 matching bases. V gave up 0 bases and J gave up 4 bases, with 15 bases separating them. CDR1 MNHEY and CDR2 SMNVEV come from the germline V gene (reference sequence). The CDR3 is 17 residues long. CDR3 sequence reads: CASSLSDGQGGTGELFF. The CDR3 DNA reads TGTGCCAGCAGTTTATCTGATGGTCAGGGGGGCACCGGGGAGCTGTTTTTT.

The J gene is TRBJ1-1, the V gene TRBV19, with 7 bases fitting TRBD1. The germline V gene encodes CDR1 LNHDA and CDR2 SQIVND (reference sequence). After removal of 2 bases from V and 4 bases from J, the junction contained 7 bases not matched to a gene. CDR3 size: 15 residues. CDR3 protein: CASSISKGAGTEAFF. The CDR3, as DNA: TGTGCCAGTAGTATAAGTAAGGGGGCAGGCACTGAAGCTTTCTTT.

V and J are TRBV5-4 and TRBJ1-5; TRBD1 is a possible D gene (6 bases). CDR3 size: 17 residues. Germline V gene data show CDR1 as SGHNT and CDR2 as YYREEE (reference sequence). V was clipped by 5 bases and J by 4 bases, with 22 bases between them. CDR3 sequence (DNA): TGTGCCAGCAGGTCCCCCACTCGTGGACAGAGAAATCAGCCCCAGCATTTT. This encodes CASRSPTRGQRNQPQHF. The variable domain in full, with the rest retrieved from reference TRBV5-4 and TRBJ1-5, is ETGVTQSPTHLIKTRGQQVTLRCSSQSGHNTVSWYQQALGQGPQFIFQYYREEENGRGNFPPRFSGLQFPNYSSELNVNALELDDSALYLCASRSPTRGQRNQPQHFGDGTRLSIL.

The chain couples TRBV6-1 to TRBJ1-1; D is possibly TRBD1 (5 bases). CDR1 is MNHNS, CDR2 SASEGT, per germline. With 2 bases removed from V and 8 bases from J, the gap between germline ends came to 12 bases. The CDR3 has 13 residues. This CDR3 is CASSESFRGEAFF. The CDR3 DNA reads as TGTGCCAGCAGTGAAAGTTTTAGGGGCGAAGCTTTCTTT.

This sequence joins TRBV7-3 and TRBJ2-1; a possible D gene is TRBD1 (6 bases). V lost 2 bases and J lost 4, with 15 bases in between. The CDR3 consists of 16 residues. Germline CDR1 and CDR2: SGHTA and FQGTGA. The CDR3: CASSLPGHSKYNEQFF. CDR3 coding DNA: TGTGCCAGCAGCTTACCGGGACATTCTAAATACAATGAGCAGTTCTTC.